The 6 T cell receptor beta chains below all came from one sample that was sequenced in a study of OX40 agonist ivuxolimab in advanced cancers. Generated by immunoSEQ multiplex PCR, the TCRdb table keeps only in-frame clones and is missing some. The data hold tens of thousands of clones, with about 90% observed a single time. The input for sequencing was CD4+ or CD8+ T cells sorted from blood, taken in a trial of the OX40 agonist ivuxolimab. Every receptor here comes from an adult with an advanced solid tumor such as melanoma, head and neck, liver or kidney cancer.

The V gene is TRBV5-1, the J gene TRBJ2-6, with 9 bases matching TRBD2. With V trimmed by 4 bases and J by 3 bases, 8 bases remained unmatched. The CDR3 length is 17 residues. The V gene's germline CDR1 is SGHRS and CDR2 YFSETQ. The CDR3 coding sequence is TGCGCCAGCAGCCTGTTAGCGGGAGTAGTTGGGGCCAACGTCCTGACTTTC. It encodes CASSLLAGVVGANVLTF.

The chain recombines TRBV19 with TRBJ2-1; 11 positions match TRBD2. Unmatched junction bases numbered 18, after V lost 5 bases and J lost 6 bases. The CDR3 sequence is 19 residues long. Per the germline V gene, CDR1 is LNHDA and CDR2 is SQIVND (reference sequence). CDR3 sequence reads: CASSSSIAGGVPRFNEQFF. CDR3 coding DNA: TGTGCCAGTAGTTCATCAATAGCGGGAGGGGTCCCACGTTTCAATGAGCAGTTCTTC.

The chain employs TRBV18 and TRBJ2-1; D is perhaps TRBD2 (5 bases). Looked up from germline, CDR1 is KGHSH and CDR2 is LQKENI. Trimming cost V 5 bases and J 2 bases, with 10 bases left between them. This CDR3 is built from 14 residues. The CDR3 DNA reads TGTGCCAGCTCAGTGACTAACCCCTACAATGAGCAGTTCTTC. This encodes CASSVTNPYNEQFF.

V and J are TRBV7-3 and TRBJ2-5; 7 bases line up with TRBD2. Germline values: CDR1 SGHTA, CDR2 FQGTGA. With 2 bases clipped from V and 4 bases from J, the junction kept 10 bases outside the gene matches. This CDR3 region has 16 residues. CDR3 bases: TGTGCCAGCAGCTTAGGGAGGGCGGCTAGTAGAGAGACCCAGTACTTC. It codes for CASSLGRAASRETQYF.

The chain is built from TRBV2 and TRBJ2-6; D is unclear. Germline V gives CDR1 SNHLY, CDR2 FYNNEI. V lost 6 bases, J lost 0 bases, and 15 bases lay in between. There are 17 residues in the CDR3. CDR3 nucleotide sequence: TGTGCCAGCAGCCCAGCCCGGGCGGTCTCTGGGGCCAACGTCCTGACTTTC. Amino acids: CASSPARAVSGANVLTF.

The sample holds a few counts of this clone. This chain links TRBV2 with TRBJ1-1, with D hard to call. This CDR3 has 13 residues. Germline V gives CDR1 SNHLY, CDR2 FYNNEI. Trimming stripped 6 bases from V and 1 base from J, with 9 bases between. CDR3 nucleotide sequence: TGTGCCAGCAGAGCACAGCCGAACACTGAAGCTTTCTTT. The encoded protein is CASRAQPNTEAFF.